The clone carrying this T cell receptor beta chain was seen a handful of times. Via MiXCR, TCRdb re-called the RT-PCR reads, giving one row per CDR3 protein. The sample consists of approximately 720,000 distinct CDR3 sequences, approximately 15% of them appearing once. The germline V gene encodes CDR1 MDHEN and CDR2 SYDVKM. The V end lost 6 bases, the J end lost 5 bases, and 14 bases lay between the germline ends. The CDR3 length is 15 residues. The V call is TRBV28, the J call TRBJ1-6; the D gene is possibly TRBD1 (6 bases). The TCR comes from a female donor in good health, serving as a healthy control. The source material was memory CD4+ T cells from blood. This CDR3 is CASSWTAGHNSPLHF. CDR3 DNA sequence: TGTGCCAGCAGCTGGACAGCCGGCCATAATTCACCCCTCCACTTT.